The source of this TCR beta chain is a study of shared clonotypes between healthy human individuals. Study details: CD4 naive cells filled three plates per donor, CD4 memory three, CD8 naive two and CD8 memory one.

Naive CD8 cells were CD45RO-negative, positively selected for CCR7, excluding terminally differentiated effector memory CD45RA+ cells. V gave up 6 bases and J gave up 5 bases, with 13 bases separating them. In germline, CDR1 is MRHNA, CDR2 SNTAGT. The length of the CDR3 is 13 residues. Whole-study findings and limits: Few donors limited the genetic and exposure-history diversity represented.

Worth noting for this clone: Its specificity is unknown.

Some clones are missing from TCRdb's copy, which holds only in-frame ones; the method was immunoSEQ multiplex PCR. The sample contains about 2.1 million clones, 85% to 95% of which appear only once. The chain is built from TRBV6-4 and TRBJ1-2; D not certain. The receptor was isolated from a young man in good health. Some clones in this sample may be carry-over from other donors' samples. What was sequenced was naive CD8+ T cells from PBMCs. CDR3 sequence: CASRGVDGYGYTF. In nucleotides, the CDR3 is TGTGCCAGCAGGGGAGTTGATGGGTATGGCTACACCTTC.